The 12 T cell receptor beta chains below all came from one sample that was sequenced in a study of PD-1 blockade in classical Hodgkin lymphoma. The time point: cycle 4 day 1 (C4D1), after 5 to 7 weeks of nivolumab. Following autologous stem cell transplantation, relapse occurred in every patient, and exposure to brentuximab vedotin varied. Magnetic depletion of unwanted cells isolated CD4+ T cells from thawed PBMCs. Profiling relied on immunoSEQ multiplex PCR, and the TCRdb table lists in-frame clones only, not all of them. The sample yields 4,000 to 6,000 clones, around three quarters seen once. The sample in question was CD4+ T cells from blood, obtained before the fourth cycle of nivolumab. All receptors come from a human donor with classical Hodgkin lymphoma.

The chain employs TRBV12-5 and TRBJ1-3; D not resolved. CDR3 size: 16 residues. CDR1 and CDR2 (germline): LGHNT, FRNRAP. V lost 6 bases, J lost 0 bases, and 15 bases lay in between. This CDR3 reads CASGPPESTSGNTIYF. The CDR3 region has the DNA TGTGCTAGTGGACCGCCGGAGAGCACCTCTGGAAACACCATATATTTT.

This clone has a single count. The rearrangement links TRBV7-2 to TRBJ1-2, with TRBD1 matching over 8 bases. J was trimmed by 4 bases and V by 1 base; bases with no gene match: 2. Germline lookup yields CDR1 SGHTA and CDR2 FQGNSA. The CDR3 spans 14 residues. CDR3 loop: CASSLGDRIYGYTF. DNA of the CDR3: TGTGCCAGCAGCTTAGGGGACAGGATCTATGGCTACACCTTC.

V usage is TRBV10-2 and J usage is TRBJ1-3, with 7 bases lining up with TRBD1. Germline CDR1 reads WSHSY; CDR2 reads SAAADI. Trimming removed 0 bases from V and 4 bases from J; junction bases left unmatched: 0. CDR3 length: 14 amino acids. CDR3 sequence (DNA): TGCGCCAGCAGTGAGTCGGGACAGGGAAACACCATATATTTT. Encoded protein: CASSESGQGNTIYF.

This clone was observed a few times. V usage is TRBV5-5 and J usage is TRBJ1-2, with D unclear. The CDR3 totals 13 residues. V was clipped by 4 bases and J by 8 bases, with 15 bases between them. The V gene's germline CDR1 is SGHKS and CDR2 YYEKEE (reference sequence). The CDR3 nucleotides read TGTGCCAGCAGCCCCGAAGGGAGAGGCGGCTACACCTTC. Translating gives CASSPEGRGGYTF.

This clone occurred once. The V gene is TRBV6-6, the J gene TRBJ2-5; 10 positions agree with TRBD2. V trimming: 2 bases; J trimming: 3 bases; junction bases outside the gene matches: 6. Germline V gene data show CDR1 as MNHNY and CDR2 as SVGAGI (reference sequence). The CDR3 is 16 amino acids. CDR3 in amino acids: CASSYPLAGREETQYF. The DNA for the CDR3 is TGTGCCAGCAGTTACCCACTAGCGGGGAGGGAAGAGACCCAGTACTTC.

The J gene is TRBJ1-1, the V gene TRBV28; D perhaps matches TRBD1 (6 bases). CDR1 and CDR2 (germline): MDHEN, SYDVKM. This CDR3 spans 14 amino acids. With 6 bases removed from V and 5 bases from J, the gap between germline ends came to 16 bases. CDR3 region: CASSRGGAWTEAFF. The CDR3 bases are TGTGCCAGCAGCCGGGGGGGGGCTTGGACTGAAGCTTTCTTT.

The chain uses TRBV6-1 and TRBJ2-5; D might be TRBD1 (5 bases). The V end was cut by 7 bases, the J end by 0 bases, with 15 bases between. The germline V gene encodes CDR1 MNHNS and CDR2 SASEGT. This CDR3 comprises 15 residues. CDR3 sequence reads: CASTLNQGDQETQYF. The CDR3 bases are TGTGCCAGCACCCTTAACCAAGGGGACCAAGAGACCCAGTACTTC.

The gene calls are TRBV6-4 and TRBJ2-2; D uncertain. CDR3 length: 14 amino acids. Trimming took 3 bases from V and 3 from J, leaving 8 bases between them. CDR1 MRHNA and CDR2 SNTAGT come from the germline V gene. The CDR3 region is CASSESGDTGELFF. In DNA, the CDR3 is TGTGCCAGCAGTGAATCTGGCGACACCGGGGAGCTGTTTTTT.

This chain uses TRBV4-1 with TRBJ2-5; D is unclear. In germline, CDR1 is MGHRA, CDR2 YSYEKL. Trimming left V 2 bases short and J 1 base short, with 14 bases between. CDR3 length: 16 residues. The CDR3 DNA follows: TGCGCCAGCAGCCAACCCCTGCCTTCCGCCCAAGAGACCCAGTACTTC. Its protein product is CASSQPLPSAQETQYF.

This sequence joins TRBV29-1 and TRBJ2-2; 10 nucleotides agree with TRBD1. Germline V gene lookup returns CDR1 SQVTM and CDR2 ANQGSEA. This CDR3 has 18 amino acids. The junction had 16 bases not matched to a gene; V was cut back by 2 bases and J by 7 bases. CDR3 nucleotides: TGCAGCGTTGAAAAAACCGGGACAGGGGTTTCTGTAGGCGGGGAGCTGTTTTTT. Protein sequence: CSVEKTGTGVSVGGELFF.

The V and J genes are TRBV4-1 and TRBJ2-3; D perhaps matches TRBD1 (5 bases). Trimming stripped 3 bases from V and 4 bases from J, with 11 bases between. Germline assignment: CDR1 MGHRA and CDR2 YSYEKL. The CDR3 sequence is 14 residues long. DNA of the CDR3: TGCGCCAGCAGCCAGATTTGGGGCGCAGATACGCAGTATTTT. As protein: CASSQIWGADTQYF.

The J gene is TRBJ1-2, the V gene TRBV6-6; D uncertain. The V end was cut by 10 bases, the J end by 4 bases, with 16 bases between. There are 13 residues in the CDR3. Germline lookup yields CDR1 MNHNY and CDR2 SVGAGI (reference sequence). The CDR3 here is CATGEDPSYGYTF. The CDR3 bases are TGTGCCACCGGGGAGGATCCCTCCTATGGCTACACCTTC.